The clone carrying this T cell receptor (beta chain) was recorded many times. Antigen: not known. Library preparation (for TCRbeta) was performed with unique molecular identifiers. TCRdb called the PCR reads again in MiXCR, with one record for every CDR3 protein. Among under 750,000 distinct CDR3 sequences listed, 23% were seen once. The data belong to a study of T-cell reconstitution after alpha-beta-depleted transplantation in children. General study results and limits: Reportedly, alpha-beta T cells present about two months post-transplant originated from several hundred expanded clones of graft origin. One year post-transplant, T-cell counts and diversity were largely derived from T cells produced anew. It was surviving recipient T cells and thymic progenitors that gave some patients high TCRbeta diversity at day 60.

The CDR3 contains 12 residues. V shed 1 base and J shed 7 bases, with 5 bases lying between them. Specimen: PBMCs, mostly from graft donor cells, collected 360 days after TCRalphabeta/CD19-depleted stem cell transplant. This receptor was identified in a boy under two years old who had a stem cell transplant for acute myeloid leukemia, so the T cells may come from the graft donor. This sequence joins TRBV12-3 or TRBV12-4 and TRBJ2-4; TRBD1 is a possible D gene (5 bases). The CDR3, as DNA: TGTGCCAGCAGTTTAGGACAGAACATTCAGTACTTC. This translates into CASSLGQNIQYF.